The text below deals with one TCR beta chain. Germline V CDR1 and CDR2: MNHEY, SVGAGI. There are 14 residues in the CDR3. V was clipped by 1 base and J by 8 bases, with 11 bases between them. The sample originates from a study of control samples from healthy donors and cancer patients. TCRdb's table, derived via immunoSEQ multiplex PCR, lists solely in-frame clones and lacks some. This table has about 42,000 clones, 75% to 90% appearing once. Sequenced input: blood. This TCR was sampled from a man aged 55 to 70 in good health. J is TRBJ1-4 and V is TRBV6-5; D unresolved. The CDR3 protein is CASSYLPAREKLFF. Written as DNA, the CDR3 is TGTGCCAGCAGTTACTTACCCGCCAGGGAAAAACTGTTTTTT.